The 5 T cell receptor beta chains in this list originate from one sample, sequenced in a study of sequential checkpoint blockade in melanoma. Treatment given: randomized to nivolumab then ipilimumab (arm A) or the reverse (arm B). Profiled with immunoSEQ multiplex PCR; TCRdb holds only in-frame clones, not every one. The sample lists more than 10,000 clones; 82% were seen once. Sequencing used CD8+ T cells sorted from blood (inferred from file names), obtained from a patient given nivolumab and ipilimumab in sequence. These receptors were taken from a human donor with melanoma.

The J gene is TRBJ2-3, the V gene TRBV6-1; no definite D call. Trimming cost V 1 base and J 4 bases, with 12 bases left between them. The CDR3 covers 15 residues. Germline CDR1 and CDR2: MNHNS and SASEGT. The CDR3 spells CASSEGSLRADTQYF. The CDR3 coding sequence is TGTGCCAGCAGTGAAGGGTCTTTGCGAGCAGATACGCAGTATTTT.

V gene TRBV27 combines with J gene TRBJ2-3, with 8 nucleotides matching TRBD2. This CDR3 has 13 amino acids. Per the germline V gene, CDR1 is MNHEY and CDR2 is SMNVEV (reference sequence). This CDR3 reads CAAGGGRTDTQYF. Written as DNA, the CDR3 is TGTGCGGCCGGGGGGGGCCGGACAGATACGCAGTATTTT.

The chain's CDR3 is CASSFGTGKMVEQYF. The CDR3 nucleotides read TGTGCCAGCAGTTTCGGGACAGGGAAAATGGTTGAGCAGTACTTC. The chain links TRBV6-5 to TRBJ2-7; TRBD1 aligns across 9 bases. V gave up 4 bases and J gave up 7 bases; unmatched junction bases: 11. From germline, CDR1 is MNHEY and CDR2 SVGAGI. The CDR3 extends over 15 amino acids.

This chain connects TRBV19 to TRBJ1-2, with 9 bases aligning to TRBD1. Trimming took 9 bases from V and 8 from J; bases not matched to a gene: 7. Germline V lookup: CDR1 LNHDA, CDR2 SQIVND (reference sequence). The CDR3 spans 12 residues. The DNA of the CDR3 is TGTGCCAGCCGGGAGGGGACAGGGGGCTACACCTTC. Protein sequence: CASREGTGGYTF.

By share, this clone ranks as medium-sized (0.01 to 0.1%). The CDR3 here is CASSPPGTNTGELFF. Written as DNA, the CDR3 is TGTGCCAGCAGTCCTCCCGGGACGAACACCGGGGAGCTGTTTTTT. This chain uses TRBV25-1 with TRBJ2-2; D is perhaps TRBD2 (5 bases). Trimming pared 5 bases from V and 0 bases from J, leaving 10 bases between. Germline assignment: CDR1 MGHDK and CDR2 SYGVNS. The CDR3 sequence is 15 residues long. The whole variable domain, filled in from reference TRBV25-1 and TRBJ2-2, reads EADIYQTPRYLVIGTGKKITLECSQTMGHDKMYWYQQDPGMELHLIHYSYGVNSTEKGDLSSESTVSRIRTEHFPLTLESARPSHTSQYLCASSPPGTNTGELFFGEGSRLTVL.